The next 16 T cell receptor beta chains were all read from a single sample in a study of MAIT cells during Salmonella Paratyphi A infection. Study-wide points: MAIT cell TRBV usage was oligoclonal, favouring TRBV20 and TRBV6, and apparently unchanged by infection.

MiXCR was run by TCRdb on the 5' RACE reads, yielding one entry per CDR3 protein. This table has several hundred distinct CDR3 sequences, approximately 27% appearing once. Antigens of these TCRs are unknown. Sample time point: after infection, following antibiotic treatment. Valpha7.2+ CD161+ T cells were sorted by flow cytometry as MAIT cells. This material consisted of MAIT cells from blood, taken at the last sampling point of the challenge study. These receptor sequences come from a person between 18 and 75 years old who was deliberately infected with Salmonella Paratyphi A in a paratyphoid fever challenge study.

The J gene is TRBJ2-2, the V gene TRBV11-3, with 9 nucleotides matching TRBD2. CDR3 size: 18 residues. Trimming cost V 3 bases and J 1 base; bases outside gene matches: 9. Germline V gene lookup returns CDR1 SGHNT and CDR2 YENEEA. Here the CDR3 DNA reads TGTGCCAGCAGCTTCTCCTCTACTAGCGGGCGGAACACCGGGGAGCTGTTTTTT. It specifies CASSFSSTSGRNTGELFF.

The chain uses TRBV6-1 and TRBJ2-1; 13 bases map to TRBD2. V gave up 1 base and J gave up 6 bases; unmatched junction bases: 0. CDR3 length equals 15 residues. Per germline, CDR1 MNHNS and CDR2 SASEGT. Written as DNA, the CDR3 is TGTGCCAGCAGTGAAGGGACTAGCGGGAGCAATGAGCAGTTCTTC. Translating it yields CASSEGTSGSNEQFF.

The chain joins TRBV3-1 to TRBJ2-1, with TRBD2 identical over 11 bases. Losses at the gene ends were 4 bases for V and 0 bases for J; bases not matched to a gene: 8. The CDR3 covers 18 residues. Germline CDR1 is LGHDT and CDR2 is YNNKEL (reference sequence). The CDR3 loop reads CASSLSGRALSSYNEQFF. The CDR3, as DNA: TGTGCCAGCAGCCTTAGCGGGAGGGCCTTGAGCTCCTACAATGAGCAGTTCTTC.

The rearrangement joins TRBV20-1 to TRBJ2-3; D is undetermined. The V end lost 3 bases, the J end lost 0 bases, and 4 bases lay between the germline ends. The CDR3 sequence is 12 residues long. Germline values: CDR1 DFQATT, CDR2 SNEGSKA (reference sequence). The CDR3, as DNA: TGCAGTGCTAGCGGGAGCACAGATACGCAGTATTTT. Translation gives CSASGSTDTQYF.

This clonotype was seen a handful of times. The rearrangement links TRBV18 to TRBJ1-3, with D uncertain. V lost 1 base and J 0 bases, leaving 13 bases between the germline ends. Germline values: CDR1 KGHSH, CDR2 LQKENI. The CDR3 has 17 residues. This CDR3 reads CASSPQALVLSGNTIYF. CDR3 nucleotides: TGTGCCAGCTCACCACAGGCGTTGGTCCTCTCTGGAAACACCATATATTTT.

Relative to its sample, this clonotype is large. The CDR3 sequence is CSARLAGGSETQYF. The CDR3 DNA is TGCAGTGCTAGATTAGCGGGAGGCTCAGAGACCCAGTACTTC. The J gene is TRBJ2-5, the V gene TRBV20-1, with 10 nucleotides matching TRBD2. Trimming at V came to 2 bases and at J to 4 bases, leaving 4 bases not matched to a gene. Per germline, CDR1 DFQATT and CDR2 SNEGSKA (reference sequence). The CDR3 contains 14 residues.

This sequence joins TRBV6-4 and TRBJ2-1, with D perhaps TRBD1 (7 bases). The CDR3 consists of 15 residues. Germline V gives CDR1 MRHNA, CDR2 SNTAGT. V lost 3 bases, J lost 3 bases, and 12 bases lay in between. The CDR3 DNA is TGTGCCAGCAGTGAGGAGGGGGCAAGCTACAATGAGCAGTTCTTC. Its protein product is CASSEEGASYNEQFF.

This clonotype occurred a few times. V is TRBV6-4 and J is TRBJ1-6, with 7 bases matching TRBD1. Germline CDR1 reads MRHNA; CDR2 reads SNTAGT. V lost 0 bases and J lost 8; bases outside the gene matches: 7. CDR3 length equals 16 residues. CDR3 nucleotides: TGTGCCAGCAGTGACTCGACGACAGGGCATCATTCACCCCTCCACTTT. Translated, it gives CASSDSTTGHHSPLHF.

The CDR3 spells CASSQDVEDWKETQYF. Here the CDR3 DNA reads TGTGCCAGCAGCCAAGATGTTGAAGACTGGAAAGAGACCCAGTACTTC. J is TRBJ2-5 and V is TRBV3-1; D unresolved. The V gene lost 0 bases and the J gene lost 3 bases, with 14 bases spanning the gap. CDR1 and CDR2 from the germline V gene are LGHDT and YNNKEL (reference sequence). This CDR3 is built from 16 residues.

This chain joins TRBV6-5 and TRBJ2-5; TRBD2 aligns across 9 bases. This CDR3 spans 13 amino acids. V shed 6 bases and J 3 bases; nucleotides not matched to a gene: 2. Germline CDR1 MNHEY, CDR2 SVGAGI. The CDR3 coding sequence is TGTGCCAGCAGCAGACTAGCGGAAGAGACCCAGTACTTC. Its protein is CASSRLAEETQYF.

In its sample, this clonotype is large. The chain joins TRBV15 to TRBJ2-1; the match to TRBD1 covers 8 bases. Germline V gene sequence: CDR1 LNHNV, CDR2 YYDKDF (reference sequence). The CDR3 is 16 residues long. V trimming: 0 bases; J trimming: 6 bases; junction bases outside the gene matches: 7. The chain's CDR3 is CATSRDQGDRGNEQFF. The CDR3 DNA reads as TGTGCCACCAGCAGAGATCAGGGAGACAGGGGCAATGAGCAGTTCTTC.

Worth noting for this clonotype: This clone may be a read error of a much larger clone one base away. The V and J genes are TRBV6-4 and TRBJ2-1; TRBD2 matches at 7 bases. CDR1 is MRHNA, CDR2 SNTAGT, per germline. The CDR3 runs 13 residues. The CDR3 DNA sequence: TGTACCAGCAGCGGGACGGAATACAATGAGCAGTTCTTC. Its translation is CTSSGTEYNEQFF.

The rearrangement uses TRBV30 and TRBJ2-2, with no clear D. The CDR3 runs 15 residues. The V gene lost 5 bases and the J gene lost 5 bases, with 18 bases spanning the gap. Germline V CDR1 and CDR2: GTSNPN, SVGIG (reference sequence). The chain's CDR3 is CAWRRDWSETGELFF. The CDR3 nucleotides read TGTGCCTGGCGCCGAGACTGGAGCGAAACCGGGGAGCTGTTTTTT.

The CDR3 DNA sequence: TGCAGTGCTAGACCAGGGGGCTTTGCGGAGACCCAGTACTTC. Its translation is CSARPGGFAETQYF. The gene calls are TRBV20-1 and TRBJ2-5, with TRBD1 identical over 8 bases. The CDR3 has 14 residues. V lost 2 bases, J lost 5 bases, and 7 bases stayed unmatched. Germline V gene lookup returns CDR1 DFQATT and CDR2 SNEGSKA (reference sequence).

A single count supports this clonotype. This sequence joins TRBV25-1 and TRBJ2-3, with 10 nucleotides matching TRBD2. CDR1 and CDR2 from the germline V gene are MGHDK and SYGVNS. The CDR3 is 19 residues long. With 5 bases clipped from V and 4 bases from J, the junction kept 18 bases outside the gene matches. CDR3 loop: CASSQASGRGVRRADTQYF. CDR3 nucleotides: TGTGCCAGCAGTCAGGCTAGCGGGAGAGGGGTTCGGAGGGCAGATACGCAGTATTTT. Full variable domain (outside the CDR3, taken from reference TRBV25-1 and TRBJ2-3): EADIYQTPRYLVIGTGKKITLECSQTMGHDKMYWYQQDPGMELHLIHYSYGVNSTEKGDLSSESTVSRIRTEHFPLTLESARPSHTSQYLCASSQASGRGVRRADTQYFGPGTRLTVL.

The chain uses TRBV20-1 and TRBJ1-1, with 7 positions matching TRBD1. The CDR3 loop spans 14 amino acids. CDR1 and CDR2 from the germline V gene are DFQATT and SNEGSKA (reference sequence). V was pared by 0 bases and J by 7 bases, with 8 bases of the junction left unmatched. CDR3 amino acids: CSARESDRAVEAFF. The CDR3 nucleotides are TGCAGTGCTAGAGAGTCCGACAGGGCCGTTGAAGCTTTCTTT.